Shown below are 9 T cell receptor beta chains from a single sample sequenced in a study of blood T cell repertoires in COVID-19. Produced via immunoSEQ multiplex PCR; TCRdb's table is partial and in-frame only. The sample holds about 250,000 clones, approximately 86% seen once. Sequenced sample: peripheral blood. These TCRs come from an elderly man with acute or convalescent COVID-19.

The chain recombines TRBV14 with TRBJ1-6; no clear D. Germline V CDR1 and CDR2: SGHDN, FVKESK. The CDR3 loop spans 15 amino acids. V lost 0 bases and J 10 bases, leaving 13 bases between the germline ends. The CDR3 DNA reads TGTGCCAGCAGCCAAGATGGTCCAGGCCCCTCACCCCTCCACTTT. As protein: CASSQDGPGPSPLHF.

The CDR3 DNA reads TGTGCCACCAGCAGGGGGACTCCAGGCTCCTACGAGCAGTACTTC. This translates into CATSRGTPGSYEQYF. The chain combines TRBV15 with TRBJ2-7, with D possibly being TRBD2 (6 bases). Per the germline V gene, CDR1 is LNHNV and CDR2 is YYDKDF (reference sequence). This CDR3 contains 15 residues. Trimming shortened V by 3 bases and J by 0 bases, and 12 bases separated the two germline ends.

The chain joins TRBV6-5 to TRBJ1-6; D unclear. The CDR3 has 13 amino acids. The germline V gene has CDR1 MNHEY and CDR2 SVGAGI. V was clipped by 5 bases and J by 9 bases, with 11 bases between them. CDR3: CASSRAGPSPLHF. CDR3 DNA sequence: TGTGCCAGCAGTCGAGCGGGCCCTTCACCCCTCCACTTT.

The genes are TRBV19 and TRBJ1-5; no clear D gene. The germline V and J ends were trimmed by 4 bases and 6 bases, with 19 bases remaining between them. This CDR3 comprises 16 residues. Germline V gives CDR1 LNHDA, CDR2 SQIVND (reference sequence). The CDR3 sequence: CASSTLEGRLSQPQHF. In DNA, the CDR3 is TGTGCCAGTAGTACTCTAGAGGGCAGGTTAAGTCAGCCCCAGCATTTT.

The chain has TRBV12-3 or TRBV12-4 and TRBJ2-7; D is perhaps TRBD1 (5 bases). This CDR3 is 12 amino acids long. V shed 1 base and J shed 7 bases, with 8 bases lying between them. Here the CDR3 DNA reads TGTGCCAGCAGTTTAGGGACATGGGAGCAGTACTTC. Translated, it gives CASSLGTWEQYF.

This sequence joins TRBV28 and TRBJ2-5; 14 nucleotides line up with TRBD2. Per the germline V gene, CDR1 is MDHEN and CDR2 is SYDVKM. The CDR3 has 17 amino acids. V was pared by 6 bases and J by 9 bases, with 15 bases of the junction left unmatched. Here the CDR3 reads CASRTLLGTSGSGPQYF. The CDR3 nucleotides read TGTGCCAGCAGGACCCTCCTCGGGACTAGCGGGAGTGGCCCCCAGTACTTC.

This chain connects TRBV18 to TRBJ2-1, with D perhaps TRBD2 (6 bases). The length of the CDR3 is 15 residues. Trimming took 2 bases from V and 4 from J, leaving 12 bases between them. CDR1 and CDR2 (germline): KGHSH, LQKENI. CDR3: CASSPGGQKYNEQFF. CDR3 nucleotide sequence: TGTGCCAGCTCACCAGGAGGGCAGAAGTACAATGAGCAGTTCTTC.

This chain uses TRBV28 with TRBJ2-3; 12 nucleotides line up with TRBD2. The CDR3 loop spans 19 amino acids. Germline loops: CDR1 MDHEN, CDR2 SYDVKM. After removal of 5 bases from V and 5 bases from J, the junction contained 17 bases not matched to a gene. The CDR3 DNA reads TGTGCCAGCAGTCCCGTCAGACTAGCGGGAGACCACTGGAGAGATACGCAGTATTTT. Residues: CASSPVRLAGDHWRDTQYF.

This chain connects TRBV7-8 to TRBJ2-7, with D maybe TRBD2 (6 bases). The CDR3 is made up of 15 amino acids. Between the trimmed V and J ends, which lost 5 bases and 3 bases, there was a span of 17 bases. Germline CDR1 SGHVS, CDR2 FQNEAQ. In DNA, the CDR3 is TGTGCCAGCAGCCCCCCTGGGGGGTCCGTCTACGAGCAGTACTTC. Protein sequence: CASSPPGGSVYEQYF.